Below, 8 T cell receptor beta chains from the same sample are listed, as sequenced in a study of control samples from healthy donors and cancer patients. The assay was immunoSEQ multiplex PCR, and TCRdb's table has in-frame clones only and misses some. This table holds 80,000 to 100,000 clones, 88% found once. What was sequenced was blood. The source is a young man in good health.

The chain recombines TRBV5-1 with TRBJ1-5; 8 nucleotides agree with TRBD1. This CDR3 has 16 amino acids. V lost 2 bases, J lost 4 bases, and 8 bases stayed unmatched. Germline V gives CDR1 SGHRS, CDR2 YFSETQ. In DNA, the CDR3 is TGCGCCAGCAGCTTAACCGGGACAGGCGGAAATCAGCCCCAGCATTTT. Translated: CASSLTGTGGNQPQHF.

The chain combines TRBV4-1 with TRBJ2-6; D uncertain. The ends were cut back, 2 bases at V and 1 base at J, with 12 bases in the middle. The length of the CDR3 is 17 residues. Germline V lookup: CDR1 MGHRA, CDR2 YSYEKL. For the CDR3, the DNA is TGCGCCAGCAGCCAACCGGGCCACGGGTCTGGGGCCAACGTCCTGACTTTC. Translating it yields CASSQPGHGSGANVLTF.

CDR3 sequence (DNA): TGTGCCAGCAGCTTTTGGGGGTATGGCTACACCTTC. Amino acids: CASSFWGYGYTF. The chain employs TRBV5-4 and TRBJ1-2; D possibly corresponds to TRBD1 (5 bases). The CDR3 contains 12 residues. Germline V gene lookup returns CDR1 SGHNT and CDR2 YYREEE (reference sequence). Trimming took 2 bases from V and 5 from J, leaving 7 bases between them.

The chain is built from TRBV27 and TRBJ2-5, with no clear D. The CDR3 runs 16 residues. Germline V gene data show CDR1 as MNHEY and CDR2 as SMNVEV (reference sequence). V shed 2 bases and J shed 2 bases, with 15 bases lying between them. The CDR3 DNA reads TGTGCCAGCAGTTTACGGGTGGGCACGCTTCAAGAGACCCAGTACTTC. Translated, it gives CASSLRVGTLQETQYF.

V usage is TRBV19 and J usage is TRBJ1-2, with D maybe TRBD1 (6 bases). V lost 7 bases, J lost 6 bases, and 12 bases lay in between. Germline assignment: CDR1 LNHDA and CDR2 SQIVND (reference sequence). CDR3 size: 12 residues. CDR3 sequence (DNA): TGTGCCAGTAAACAGGGTACACATGGCTACACCTTC. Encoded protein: CASKQGTHGYTF.

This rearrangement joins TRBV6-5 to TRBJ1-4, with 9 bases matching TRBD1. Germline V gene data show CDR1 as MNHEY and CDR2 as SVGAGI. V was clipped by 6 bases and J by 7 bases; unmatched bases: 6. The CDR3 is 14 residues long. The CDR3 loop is CASRRDRESEKLFF. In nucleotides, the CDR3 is TGTGCCAGCAGAAGGGACAGGGAAAGTGAAAAACTGTTTTTT.

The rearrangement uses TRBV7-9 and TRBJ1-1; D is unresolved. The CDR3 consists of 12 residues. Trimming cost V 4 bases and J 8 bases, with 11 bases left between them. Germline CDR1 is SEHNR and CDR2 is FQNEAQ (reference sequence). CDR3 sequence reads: CASSSIDGEAFF. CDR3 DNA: TGTGCCAGCAGCTCCATAGACGGAGAAGCTTTCTTT.

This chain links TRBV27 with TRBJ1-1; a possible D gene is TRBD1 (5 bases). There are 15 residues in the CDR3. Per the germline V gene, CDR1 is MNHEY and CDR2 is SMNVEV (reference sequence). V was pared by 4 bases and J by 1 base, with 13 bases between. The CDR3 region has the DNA TGTGCCAGCAGTTCACCGCAAAGGGGGAACACTGAAGCTTTCTTT. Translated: CASSSPQRGNTEAFF.